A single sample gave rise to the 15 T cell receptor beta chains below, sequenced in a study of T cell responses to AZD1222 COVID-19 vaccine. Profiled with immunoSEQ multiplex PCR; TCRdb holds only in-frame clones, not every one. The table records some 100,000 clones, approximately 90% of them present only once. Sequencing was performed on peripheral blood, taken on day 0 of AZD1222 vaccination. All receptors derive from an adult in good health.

The chain's CDR3 is CAWSLGTSTDTQYF. The CDR3, as DNA: TGTGCCTGGAGCCTCGGGACTAGTACAGATACGCAGTATTTT. The chain carries TRBV30 and TRBJ2-3; 8 bases match TRBD2. Per germline, CDR1 GTSNPN and CDR2 SVGIG (reference sequence). CDR3 length: 14 amino acids. V lost 3 bases to trimming and J lost 3 bases; unmatched junction nucleotides: 5.

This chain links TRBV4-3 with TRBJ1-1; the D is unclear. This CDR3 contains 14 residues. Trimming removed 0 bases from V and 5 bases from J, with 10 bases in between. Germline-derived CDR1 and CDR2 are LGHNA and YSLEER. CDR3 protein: CASSQDEGRTEAFF. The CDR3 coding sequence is TGCGCCAGCAGCCAAGATGAAGGGCGAACTGAAGCTTTCTTT.

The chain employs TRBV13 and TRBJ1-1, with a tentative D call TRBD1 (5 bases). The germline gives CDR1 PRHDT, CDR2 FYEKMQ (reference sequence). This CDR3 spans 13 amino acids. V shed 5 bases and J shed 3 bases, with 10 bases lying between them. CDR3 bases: TGTGCCAGCAGCCCGGGGGGGGACACTGAAGCTTTCTTT. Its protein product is CASSPGGDTEAFF.

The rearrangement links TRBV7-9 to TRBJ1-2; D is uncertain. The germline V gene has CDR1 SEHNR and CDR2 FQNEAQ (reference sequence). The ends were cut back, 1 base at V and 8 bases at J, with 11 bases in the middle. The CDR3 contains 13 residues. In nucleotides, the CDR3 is TGTGCCAGCAGCTTAGGGGAGATGAGAGGCTACACCTTC. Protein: CASSLGEMRGYTF.

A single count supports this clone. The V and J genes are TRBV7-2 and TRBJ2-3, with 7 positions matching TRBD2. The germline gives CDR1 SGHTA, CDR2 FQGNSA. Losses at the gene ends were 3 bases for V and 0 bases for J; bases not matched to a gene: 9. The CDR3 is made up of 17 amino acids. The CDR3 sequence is CASSLGTSVVSTDTQYF. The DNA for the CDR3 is TGTGCCAGCAGCTTGGGCACTAGCGTCGTAAGCACAGATACGCAGTATTTT.

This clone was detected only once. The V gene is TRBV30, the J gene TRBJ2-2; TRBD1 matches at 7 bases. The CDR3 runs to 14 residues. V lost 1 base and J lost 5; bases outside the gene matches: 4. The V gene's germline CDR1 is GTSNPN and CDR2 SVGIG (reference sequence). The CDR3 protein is CAWSAPDRTGELFF. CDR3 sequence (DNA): TGTGCCTGGAGTGCCCCGGACAGGACCGGGGAGCTGTTTTTT.

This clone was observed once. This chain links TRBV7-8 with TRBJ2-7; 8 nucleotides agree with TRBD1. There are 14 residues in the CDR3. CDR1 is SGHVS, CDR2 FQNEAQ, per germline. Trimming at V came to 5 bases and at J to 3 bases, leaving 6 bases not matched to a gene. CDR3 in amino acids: CASSLGQGGYEQYF. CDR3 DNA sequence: TGTGCCAGCAGCCTCGGACAGGGAGGCTACGAGCAGTACTTC.

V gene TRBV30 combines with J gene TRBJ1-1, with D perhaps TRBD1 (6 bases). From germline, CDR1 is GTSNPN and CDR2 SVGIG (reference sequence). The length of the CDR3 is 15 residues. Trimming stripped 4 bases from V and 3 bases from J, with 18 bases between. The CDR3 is CAWNTLGGADTEAFF. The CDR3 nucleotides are TGTGCCTGGAACACTCTCGGGGGCGCGGACACTGAAGCTTTCTTT.

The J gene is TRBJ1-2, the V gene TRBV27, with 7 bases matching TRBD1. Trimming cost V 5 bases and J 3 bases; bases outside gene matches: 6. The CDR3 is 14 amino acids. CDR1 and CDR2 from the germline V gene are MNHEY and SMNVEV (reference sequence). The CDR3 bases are TGTGCCAGCAGTCCCACCCAGGGGGACTATGGCTACACCTTC. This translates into CASSPTQGDYGYTF.

CDR3 sequence: CASSLFHLGMTGKGLAGGHDEQFF. The CDR3 DNA reads as TGTGCCAGCAGTTTATTCCACCTAGGGATGACAGGGAAAGGACTAGCGGGGGGTCATGATGAGCAGTTCTTC. The rearrangement links TRBV28 to TRBJ2-1; TRBD2 aligns across 14 bases. V shed 1 base, J shed 8 bases, and the junction held 28 bases outside the gene matches. Germline CDR1 MDHEN, CDR2 SYDVKM. This CDR3 has 24 amino acids.

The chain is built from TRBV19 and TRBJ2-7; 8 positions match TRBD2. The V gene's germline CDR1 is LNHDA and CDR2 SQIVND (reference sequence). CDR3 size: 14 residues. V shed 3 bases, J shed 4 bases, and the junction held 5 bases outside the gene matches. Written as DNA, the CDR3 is TGTGCCAGTAGTATCTCTAGCGGGTCTTACGAGCAGTACTTC. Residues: CASSISSGSYEQYF.

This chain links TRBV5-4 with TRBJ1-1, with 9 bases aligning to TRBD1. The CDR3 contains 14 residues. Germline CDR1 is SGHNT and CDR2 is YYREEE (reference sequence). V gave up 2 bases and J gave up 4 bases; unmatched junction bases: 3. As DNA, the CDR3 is TGTGCCAGCAGCTTCACAGGGGGCGGCACTGAAGCTTTCTTT. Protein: CASSFTGGGTEAFF.

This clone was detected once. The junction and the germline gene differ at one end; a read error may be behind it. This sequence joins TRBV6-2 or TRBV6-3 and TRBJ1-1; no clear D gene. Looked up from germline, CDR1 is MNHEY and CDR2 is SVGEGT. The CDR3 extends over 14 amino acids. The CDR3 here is CASSLWSSAKGAFF. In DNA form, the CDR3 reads TGCGCCAGCAGTTTATGGTCCTCAGCTAAGGGAGCTTTCTTT.

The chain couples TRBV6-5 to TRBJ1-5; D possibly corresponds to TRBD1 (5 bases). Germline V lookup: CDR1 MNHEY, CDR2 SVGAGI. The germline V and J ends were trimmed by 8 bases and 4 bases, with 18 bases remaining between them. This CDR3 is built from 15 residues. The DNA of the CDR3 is TGTGCCAGCCGCCCGACGCCTGGGGGGAATCAGCCCCAGCATTTT. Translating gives CASRPTPGGNQPQHF.

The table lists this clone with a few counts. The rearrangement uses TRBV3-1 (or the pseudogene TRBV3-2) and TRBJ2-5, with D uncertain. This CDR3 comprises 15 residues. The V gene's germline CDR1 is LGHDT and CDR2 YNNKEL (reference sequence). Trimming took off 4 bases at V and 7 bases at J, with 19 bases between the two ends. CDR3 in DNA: TGTGCCAGCAGCCTAGACCCTCGCAGTACGGGGACCCAGTACTTC. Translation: CASSLDPRSTGTQYF.